The entry that follows covers one TCR beta chain sequence. Both 60 Vbeta primers and 13 Jbeta primers went into the PCR. Authors' analysis steps: Some 80 million unique TCR beta chains, roughly 10 million shared, were counted in a later analysis. Repertoires were generated with immunoSEQ multiplex PCR, while TCRdb's copy carries only in-frame clones and drops some. V, J and clone size were drawn from that table, and D and trimming were deduced from the DNA. The sample includes more than 120,000 clones, 75% to 85% of them seen just once. These data originate in a study of cytomegalovirus exposure and HLA in healthy donors. V dropped 6 bases and J dropped 4; count of bases not matched to a gene: 6. Germline V gene lookup returns CDR1 MNHNY and CDR2 SVGAGI (reference sequence). This CDR3 region has 14 residues.

The clonotype was recovered from a woman aged 40 to 49 in good health and CMV-seropositive. Specimen: PBMCs. This sequence joins TRBV6-6 and TRBJ1-5; TRBD1 aligns across 7 bases. The CDR3 DNA sequence: TGTGCCAGCAGAAAGACAGGGAAAAATCAGCCCCAGCATTTT. This gives the protein CASRKTGKNQPQHF.